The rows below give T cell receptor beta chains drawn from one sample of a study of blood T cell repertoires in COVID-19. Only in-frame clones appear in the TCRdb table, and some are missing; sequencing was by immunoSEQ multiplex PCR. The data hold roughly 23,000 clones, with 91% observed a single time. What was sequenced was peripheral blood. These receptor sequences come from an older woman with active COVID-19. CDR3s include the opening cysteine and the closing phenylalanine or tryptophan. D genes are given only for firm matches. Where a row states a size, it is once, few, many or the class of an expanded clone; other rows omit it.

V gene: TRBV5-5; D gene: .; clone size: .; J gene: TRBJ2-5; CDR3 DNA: TGTGCCAGCAGCTTGGAGATCCGTTCACAGACATCTCGAGAGACCCAGTACTTC; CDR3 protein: CASSLEIRSQTSRETQYF
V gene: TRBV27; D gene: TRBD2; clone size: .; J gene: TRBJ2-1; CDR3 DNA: TGTGCCAGCAGAGGGACTAGCGGGAGATTTGAGCAGTTCTTC; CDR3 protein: CASRGTSGRFEQFF
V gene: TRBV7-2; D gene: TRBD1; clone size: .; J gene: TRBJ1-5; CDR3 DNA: TGTGCCAGCAGCTATTCCGGGACAGGGGATCAGCCCCAGCATTTT; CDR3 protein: CASSYSGTGDQPQHF
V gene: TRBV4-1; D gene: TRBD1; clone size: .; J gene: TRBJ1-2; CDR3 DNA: TGCGCCAGCAGCCAAGGACAGGGAGGATACGGCTACACCTTC; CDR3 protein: CASSQGQGGYGYTF
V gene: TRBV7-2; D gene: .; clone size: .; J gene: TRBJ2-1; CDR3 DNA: TGTGCCAGCAGCTTAGTTCCCACAAACTCCTACAATGAGCAGTTCTTC; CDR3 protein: CASSLVPTNSYNEQFF
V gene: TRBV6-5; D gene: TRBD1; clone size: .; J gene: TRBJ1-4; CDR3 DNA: TGTGCCAGCAGCCAGGGACAGGAAAAACTGTTTTTT; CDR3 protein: CASSQGQEKLFF
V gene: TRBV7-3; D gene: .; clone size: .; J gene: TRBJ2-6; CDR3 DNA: TGTGCCAGCAGCCCTGACTTCTCTGGGGCCAACGTCCTGACTTTC; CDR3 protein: CASSPDFSGANVLTF
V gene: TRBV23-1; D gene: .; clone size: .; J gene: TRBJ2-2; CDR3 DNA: TGCGCCAGCAGTCAATCGAGGGGGTCGGGCGGGGAGCTGTTTTTT; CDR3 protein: CASSQSRGSGGELFF
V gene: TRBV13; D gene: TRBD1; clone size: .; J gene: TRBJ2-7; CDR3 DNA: TGTGCCAGCAGCCCAAGGACAGGGTCCTGGGAGCAGTACTTC; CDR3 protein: CASSPRTGSWEQYF
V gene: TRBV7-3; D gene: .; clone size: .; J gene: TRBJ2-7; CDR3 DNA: TGTGCCAGCAGCGAATACGGCGGGTCTGCCTACGAGCAGTACTTC; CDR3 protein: CASSEYGGSAYEQYF
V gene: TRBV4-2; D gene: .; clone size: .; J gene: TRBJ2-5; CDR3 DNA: TGTGCCAGCAGCCAAGAGGGCGCAGGGACCCAGTACTTC; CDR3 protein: CASSQEGAGTQYF
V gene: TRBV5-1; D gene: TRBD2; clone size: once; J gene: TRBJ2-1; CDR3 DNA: TGCGCCAGCAGCTTGTTAGCGGGAGCACACAATGAGCAGTTCTTC; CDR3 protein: CASSLLAGAHNEQFF
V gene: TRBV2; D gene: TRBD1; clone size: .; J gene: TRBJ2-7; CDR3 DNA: TGTGCCAGCAGCCCAGGGACAGGGTGGTACGAGCAGTACTTC; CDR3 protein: CASSPGTGWYEQYF
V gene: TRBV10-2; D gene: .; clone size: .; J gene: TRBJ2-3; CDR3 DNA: TGCGCCAGCAGAGAAGGTACAGGGATCGGCACAGATACGCAGTATTTT; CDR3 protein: CASREGTGIGTDTQYF
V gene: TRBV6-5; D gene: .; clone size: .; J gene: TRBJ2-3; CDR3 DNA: TGTGCCAGCACCCATGCTCAGGGAGATACGCAGTATTTT; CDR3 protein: CASTHAQGDTQYF
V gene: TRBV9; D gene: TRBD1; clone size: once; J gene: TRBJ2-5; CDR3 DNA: TGTGCCAGCAGCGTGTTGAGGACAGGGGGCCAAGAGACCCAGTACTTC; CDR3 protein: CASSVLRTGGQETQYF
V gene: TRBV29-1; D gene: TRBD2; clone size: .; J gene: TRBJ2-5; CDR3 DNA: TGCAGCGTCAAAAGGTTGGCTAGCGGGAGGGCCGAGGAGACCCAGTACTTC; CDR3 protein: CSVKRLASGRAEETQYF
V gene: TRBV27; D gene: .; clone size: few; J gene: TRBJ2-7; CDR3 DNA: TGTGCCAGCAGTTTATCGATTGGGACTCCTACCTACGAGCAGTACTTC; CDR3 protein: CASSLSIGTPTYEQYF
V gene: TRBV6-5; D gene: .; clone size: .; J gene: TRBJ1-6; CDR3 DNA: TGTGCCAGCAGTTACTCGATGGACAGAGCTTCACCCCTCCACTTT; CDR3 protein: CASSYSMDRASPLHF
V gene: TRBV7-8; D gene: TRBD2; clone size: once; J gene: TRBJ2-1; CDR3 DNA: TGTGCCAGCAGCTTAGGAGCGGGAGCACCTCTCAATGAGCAGTTCTTC; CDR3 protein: CASSLGAGAPLNEQFF
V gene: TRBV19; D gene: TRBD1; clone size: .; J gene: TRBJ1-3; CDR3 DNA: TGTGCCAGTAGTATTTCAGGGGGCACGAACACCATATATTTT; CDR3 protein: CASSISGGTNTIYF
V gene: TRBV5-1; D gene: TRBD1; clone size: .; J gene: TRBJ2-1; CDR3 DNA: TGCGCCAGCAGCTCGGACAGGTGGGAGCAGTTCTTC; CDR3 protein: CASSSDRWEQFF
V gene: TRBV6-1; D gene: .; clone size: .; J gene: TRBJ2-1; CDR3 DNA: TGTGCCAGCAGTGAAGGGGGACTTGACAATGAGCAGTTCTTC; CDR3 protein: CASSEGGLDNEQFF
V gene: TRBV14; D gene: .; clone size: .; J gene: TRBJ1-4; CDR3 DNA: TGTGCCAGCAGCCCCCGGCAGGGGGAAAAACTGTTTTTT; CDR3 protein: CASSPRQGEKLFF
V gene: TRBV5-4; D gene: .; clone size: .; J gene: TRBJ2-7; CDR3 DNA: TGTGCCAGCAGCTCCCCCCAGGGCTACGAGCAGTACTTC; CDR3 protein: CASSSPQGYEQYF
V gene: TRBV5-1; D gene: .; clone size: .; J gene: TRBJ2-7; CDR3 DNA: TGCGCCAGCAGCTTGGGACTTAACTCCTACGAGCAGTACTTC; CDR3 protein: CASSLGLNSYEQYF
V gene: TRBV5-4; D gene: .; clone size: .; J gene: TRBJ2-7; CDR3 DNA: TGTGCCAGCAGGTTCAACACAGGGATCTCCTACGAGCAGTACTTC; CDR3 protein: CASRFNTGISYEQYF
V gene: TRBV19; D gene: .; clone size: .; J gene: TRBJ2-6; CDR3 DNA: TGTGCCAGTAGTATGCCCCTCCTGGGCTCCGGGGCCAACGTCCTGACTTTC; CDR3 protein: CASSMPLLGSGANVLTF
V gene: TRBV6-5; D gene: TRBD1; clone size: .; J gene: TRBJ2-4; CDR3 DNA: TGTGCCAGCAACGGGGACAGAGCAGCCAAAAACATTCAGTACTTC; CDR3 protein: CASNGDRAAKNIQYF
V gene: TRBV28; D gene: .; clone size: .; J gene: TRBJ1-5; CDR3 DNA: TGTGCCAGCAGTTTACTGTCCAGGGTAAGCAATCAGCCCCAGCATTTT; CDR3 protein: CASSLLSRVSNQPQHF
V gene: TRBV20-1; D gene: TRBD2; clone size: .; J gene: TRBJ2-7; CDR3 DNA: TGCAGTGCTCGTGGAGCCGGGACTAGCGGGACCTACGAGCAGTACTTC; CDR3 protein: CSARGAGTSGTYEQYF
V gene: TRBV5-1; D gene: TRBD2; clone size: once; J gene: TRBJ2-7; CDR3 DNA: TGCGCCAGCAGCTTGGCGTCGGGCGGGAGGTTCAACGAGCAGTACTTC; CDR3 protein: CASSLASGGRFNEQYF
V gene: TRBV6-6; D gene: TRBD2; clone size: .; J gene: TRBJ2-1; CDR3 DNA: TGTGCCAGCAGTCGACTAGCGGGGAGCTCCTACAATGAGCAGTTCTTC; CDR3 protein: CASSRLAGSSYNEQFF
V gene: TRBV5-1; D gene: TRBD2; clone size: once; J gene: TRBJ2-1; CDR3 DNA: TGCGCCAGCAGCTTGGCCGGCGGGAGCCCTTTGGGTGAGCAGTTCTTC; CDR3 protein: CASSLAGGSPLGEQFF
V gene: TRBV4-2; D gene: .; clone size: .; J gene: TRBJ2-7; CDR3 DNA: TGTGCCAGCAGCCAAGATCATGCGGGATCCTCCTACGAGCAGTACTTC; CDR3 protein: CASSQDHAGSSYEQYF
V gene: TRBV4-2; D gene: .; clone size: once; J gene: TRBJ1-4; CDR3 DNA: TGTGCCAGCAGCCAACCGGACAGAGGGGAAAAACTGTTTTTT; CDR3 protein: CASSQPDRGEKLFF
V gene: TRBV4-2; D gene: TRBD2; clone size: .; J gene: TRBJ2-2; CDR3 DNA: TGTGCCAGCAGCCAAGATGTGGCGGGAGGGTTCACCGGGGAGCTGTTTTTT; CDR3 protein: CASSQDVAGGFTGELFF
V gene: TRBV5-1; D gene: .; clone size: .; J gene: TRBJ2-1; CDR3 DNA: TGCGCCAGCTCCCCCGAGGGGACTGAGTACAATGAGCAGTTCTTC; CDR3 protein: CASSPEGTEYNEQFF
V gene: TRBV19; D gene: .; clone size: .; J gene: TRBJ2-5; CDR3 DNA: TGTGCCAGTAGTAGGCCAGGGACTCAAGAGACCCAGTACTTC; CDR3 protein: CASSRPGTQETQYF
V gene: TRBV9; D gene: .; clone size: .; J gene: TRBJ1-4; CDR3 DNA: TGTGCCAGCAGCGCAGGACCCTACCGGGTTGGAGGATTTGGCGAAAAACTGTTTTTT; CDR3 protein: CASSAGPYRVGGFGEKLFF
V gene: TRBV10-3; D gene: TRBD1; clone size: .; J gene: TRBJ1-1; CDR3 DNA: TGTGCCATCAGTGAGTTCGGCAGGGGGGACACTGAAGCTTTCTTT; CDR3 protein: CAISEFGRGDTEAFF
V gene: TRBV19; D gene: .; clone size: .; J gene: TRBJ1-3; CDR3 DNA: TGTGCCAGTAGTCCCGCCGGGGTGGTGTCTGGAAACACCATATATTTT; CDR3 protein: CASSPAGVVSGNTIYF
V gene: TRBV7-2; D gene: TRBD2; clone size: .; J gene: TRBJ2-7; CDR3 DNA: TGTGCCAGCAGCCCAGCGGGAGGGCCCAACGAGCAGTACTTC; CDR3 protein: CASSPAGGPNEQYF
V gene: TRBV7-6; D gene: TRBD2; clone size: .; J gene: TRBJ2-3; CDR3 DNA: TGTGCCAGCAGCCGCGGACTAGCCGACGTCAGTTTT; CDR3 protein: CASSRGLADVSF